These 12 T cell receptor beta chains were all obtained from the same sample, sequenced in a study of T cells in Graves' hyperthyroidism and ophthalmopathy. RNA transcripts yielded amplified TCR beta CDR3 regions. The study used the HTBI primer set for a first-round RT-PCR of the TCR CDR3. TCRdb passed the multiplex PCR reads through MiXCR, listing each CDR3 protein once. The sample lists more than 550,000 distinct CDR3 sequences, 18% occurring once. Sequenced input: blood. All receptors derive from a woman between 50 and 59 years old with Graves' hyperthyroidism that later progressed to Graves' ophthalmopathy.

The chain couples TRBV29-1 to TRBJ1-1, with a possible D match to TRBD1 (5 bases). The CDR3 spans 13 residues. Germline loops: CDR1 SQVTM, CDR2 ANQGSEA. Trimming removed 7 bases from V and 0 bases from J, with 12 bases in between. The chain's CDR3 is CSAMGTLNTEAFF. The CDR3 DNA reads as TGCAGCGCCATGGGGACCTTGAACACTGAAGCTTTCTTT. Full variable domain (remainder filled in from reference TRBV29-1 and TRBJ1-1): SAVISQKPSRDICQRGTSLTIQCQVDSQVTMMFWYRQQPGQSLTLIATANQGSEATYESGFVIDKFPISRPNLTFSTLTVSNMSPEDSSIYLCSAMGTLNTEAFFGQGTRLTVV.

The chain's CDR3 is CSVEAPGAGNYGYTF. CDR3 DNA: TGCAGCGTTGAAGCCCCAGGGGCGGGGAACTATGGCTACACCTTC. This chain uses TRBV29-1 with TRBJ1-2, with D possibly matching TRBD1 (6 bases). V dropped 1 base and J dropped 2 bases, with 14 bases sitting between them. This CDR3 is built from 15 residues. The germline V gene encodes CDR1 SQVTM and CDR2 ANQGSEA. The full variable domain, its missing parts supplied by reference TRBV29-1 and TRBJ1-2, is SAVISQKPSRDICQRGTSLTIQCQVDSQVTMMFWYRQQPGQSLTLIATANQGSEATYESGFVIDKFPISRPNLTFSTLTVSNMSPEDSSIYLCSVEAPGAGNYGYTFGSGTRLTVV.

This clonotype was recorded a few times. This rearrangement joins TRBV9 to TRBJ1-2; the D is unclear. Trimming shortened V by 6 bases and J by 8 bases, and 11 bases separated the two germline ends. The CDR3 sequence is 11 residues long. Germline V lookup: CDR1 SGDLS, CDR2 YYNGEE. The CDR3 region has the DNA TGTGCCAGCAACGACGGATGGGGCTACACCTTC. It is translated as CASNDGWGYTF.

The genes are TRBV4-1 and TRBJ1-2; unclear D gene. The CDR3 totals 14 residues. Germline V gives CDR1 MGHRA, CDR2 YSYEKL. V was pared by 3 bases and J by 0 bases, with 8 bases between. The CDR3 region is CASSHSKANYGYTF. Written as DNA, the CDR3 is TGCGCCAGCAGCCATTCAAAAGCTAACTATGGCTACACCTTC.

This clonotype was seen at least ten times. The chain uses TRBV2 and TRBJ1-3; no firm D call. In germline, CDR1 is SNHLY, CDR2 FYNNEI. The CDR3 loop spans 16 amino acids. Trimming took 2 bases from V and 0 from J, leaving 11 bases between them. The CDR3 DNA follows: TGTGCCAGCAGTGAATGGGTGGGAGACTCTGGAAACACCATATATTTT. Amino acid sequence: CASSEWVGDSGNTIYF.

The V gene is TRBV3-1, the J gene TRBJ1-1; D might be TRBD1 (6 bases). CDR1 and CDR2 from the germline V gene are LGHDT and YNNKEL (reference sequence). This CDR3 comprises 15 residues. V was clipped by 4 bases and J by 5 bases, with 17 bases between them. DNA of the CDR3: TGTGCCAGCAGCCCCCCCGCCAGGGGTTGGACTGAAGCTTTCTTT. It yields the protein CASSPPARGWTEAFF.

The genes are TRBV7-2 and TRBJ2-1; unclear D gene. Germline V CDR1 and CDR2: SGHTA, FQGNSA. The ends were cut back, 5 bases at V and 6 bases at J, with 5 bases in the middle. The CDR3 is 11 amino acids. The CDR3 coding sequence is TGTGCCAGCAGCCCCTTCAATGAGCAGTTCTTC. This translates into CASSPFNEQFF.

This clonotype was recorded at least ten times. The V and J genes are TRBV18 and TRBJ1-4; D gene unclear. CDR3 size: 14 residues. V lost 2 bases and J lost 6, with 10 bases in between. Germline lookup yields CDR1 KGHSH and CDR2 LQKENI. The chain's CDR3 is CASSPAREHEKLFF. The CDR3 region has the DNA TGTGCCAGCTCACCAGCCCGGGAACATGAAAAACTGTTTTTT.

The chain employs TRBV25-1 and TRBJ1-1, with no clear D. The CDR3 runs to 11 residues. Germline CDR1 and CDR2: MGHDK and SYGVNS. Trimming pared 7 bases from V and 7 bases from J, leaving 10 bases between. The CDR3: CASTQVDEAFF. DNA of the CDR3: TGTGCCAGCACTCAGGTTGATGAAGCTTTCTTT. Using reference TRBV25-1 and TRBJ1-1 for the parts outside the CDR3, the full variable domain is EADIYQTPRYLVIGTGKKITLECSQTMGHDKMYWYQQDPGMELHLIHYSYGVNSTEKGDLSSESTVSRIRTEHFPLTLESARPSHTSQYLCASTQVDEAFFGQGTRLTVV.

In its sample, this clonotype was seen a few times. The V and J genes are TRBV4-1 and TRBJ2-5; D not certain. V was cut by 1 base and J by 4 bases, with 10 bases left in between. Germline values: CDR1 MGHRA, CDR2 YSYEKL. The CDR3 has 14 amino acids. The CDR3 sequence: CASSQARWGETQYF. CDR3 in DNA: TGCGCCAGCAGCCAAGCCAGGTGGGGAGAGACCCAGTACTTC.

The V and J genes are TRBV7-9 and TRBJ1-2, with 9 nucleotides matching TRBD1. CDR1 and CDR2 from the germline V gene are SEHNR and FQNEAQ (reference sequence). The CDR3 contains 15 residues. After removal of 5 bases from V and 2 bases from J, the junction contained 6 bases not matched to a gene. The CDR3 here is CASSHSDRGNYGYTF. In DNA, the CDR3 is TGTGCCAGCAGCCACTCCGACAGGGGGAACTATGGCTACACCTTC.

This chain links TRBV5-5 with TRBJ2-3, with D perhaps given as TRBD1 or TRBD2 (7 bases each). Trimming cost V 4 bases and J 0 bases, with 12 bases left between them. This CDR3 region has 15 residues. Germline V lookup: CDR1 SGHKS, CDR2 YYEKEE (reference sequence). The CDR3 sequence: CASSQGGPSTDTQYF. In DNA, the CDR3 is TGTGCCAGCAGCCAGGGGGGGCCTAGCACAGATACGCAGTATTTT.